A single sample is the source of the 27 T cell receptor beta chains below, sequenced in a study of graft-versus-host responses after intestinal transplantation. Here immunoSEQ multiplex PCR was the method, and the copy in TCRdb shows in-frame clones only, minus some. The table shows 100,000 or so clones, with 80% to 95% occurring only once. The antigens these receptors bind are not known. The material sequenced was unstimulated CD4+ T cells sorted from spleen or lymph node cells, taken before intestinal transplant. The source of these receptors is a human donor who received an intestinal transplant.

The chain recombines TRBV19 with TRBJ1-6, with D possibly matching TRBD1 (5 bases). The CDR3 is made up of 13 amino acids. V lost 1 base to trimming and J lost 7 bases, with 5 bases between them. The germline CDR1 and CDR2 sequences are LNHDA and SQIVND (reference sequence). CDR3 in DNA: TGTGCCAGTAGTATAGCAGGGAATTCACCCCTCCACTTT. Translation: CASSIAGNSPLHF.

The chain carries TRBV28 and TRBJ2-4, with D perhaps TRBD2 (7 bases). V lost 7 bases to trimming and J lost 1 base, with 17 bases between them. Germline lookup yields CDR1 MDHEN and CDR2 SYDVKM. This CDR3 is built from 16 residues. The CDR3 protein is CASTGGGLKAKNIQYF. For the CDR3, the DNA is TGTGCCAGCACGGGGGGCGGGTTGAAGGCCAAAAACATTCAGTACTTC.

The chain couples TRBV20-1 to TRBJ1-1; D is undetermined. V was trimmed by 5 bases and J by 0 bases, leaving 4 bases between them. The CDR3 loop spans 11 amino acids. Germline V lookup: CDR1 DFQATT, CDR2 SNEGSKA (reference sequence). As DNA, the CDR3 is TGCAGTGCTTATTTGAACACTGAAGCTTTCTTT. Protein product: CSAYLNTEAFF.

The chain employs TRBV4-2 and TRBJ2-3; TRBD2 matches at 13 bases. V shed 4 bases and J 2 bases; nucleotides not matched to a gene: 6. The CDR3 sequence is 17 residues long. The germline gives CDR1 LGHNA, CDR2 YNFKEQ. The CDR3 loop reads CASSPWTSGGDTDTQYF. The CDR3 DNA sequence: TGTGCCAGCAGCCCATGGACTAGCGGGGGAGACACAGATACGCAGTATTTT.

The V and J genes are TRBV5-4 and TRBJ2-3; 11 nucleotides align to TRBD2. Germline V gene data show CDR1 as SGHNT and CDR2 as YYREEE (reference sequence). With V trimmed by 4 bases and J by 0 bases, 10 bases remained unmatched. This CDR3 is 18 amino acids long. DNA of the CDR3: TGTGCCAGCAGCCCCGGGCTAGCGGGGGGTCCTAGCACAGATACGCAGTATTTT. Amino acids: CASSPGLAGGPSTDTQYF.

This clone showed up just once. The CDR3 loop is CASSEYRFYEQYF. The CDR3 bases are TGTGCCAGCAGTGAATACAGATTCTACGAGCAGTACTTC. V usage is TRBV6-1 and J usage is TRBJ2-7, with D hard to call. Germline V CDR1 and CDR2: MNHNS, SASEGT. The CDR3 totals 13 residues. The V gene lost 2 bases and the J gene lost 3 bases, with 8 bases spanning the gap.

The V and J genes are TRBV4-3 and TRBJ2-5, with 7 positions matching TRBD2. Germline values: CDR1 LGHNA, CDR2 YSLEER. The V and J ends lost 0 bases and 4 bases, in that order; junction bases with no gene match: 8. The CDR3 has 16 amino acids. CDR3 loop: CASSQEGRGGRETQYF. In DNA form, the CDR3 reads TGCGCCAGCAGCCAAGAAGGAAGGGGCGGGAGAGAGACCCAGTACTTC.

The V and J genes are TRBV7-9 and TRBJ1-1, with D maybe TRBD1 (5 bases). Germline V CDR1 and CDR2: SEHNR, FQNEAQ (reference sequence). CDR3 length equals 14 residues. With 2 bases removed from V and 1 base from J, the gap between germline ends came to 8 bases. The CDR3 nucleotides are TGTGCCAGCAGCTTAAAAAGGGGGAACACTGAAGCTTTCTTT. Protein sequence: CASSLKRGNTEAFF.

The chain joins TRBV19 to TRBJ2-7; perhaps TRBD1 as D (6 bases). CDR1 LNHDA and CDR2 SQIVND come from the germline V gene (reference sequence). The V end was cut by 5 bases, the J end by 1 base, with 12 bases between. CDR3 length: 14 amino acids. DNA for the CDR3: TGTGCCAGTAGTTCACAGGGCAGTTCCTACGAGCAGTACTTC. Translation: CASSSQGSSYEQYF.

The chain has TRBV29-1 and TRBJ2-7, with 9 nucleotides matching TRBD1. Trimming removed 6 bases from V and 5 bases from J; junction bases left unmatched: 8. Germline V gives CDR1 SQVTM, CDR2 ANQGSEA. The CDR3 contains 13 residues. The CDR3 coding sequence is TGCAGCGTGCCCGGACAGGGGATGGACGAGCAGTACTTC. Its protein is CSVPGQGMDEQYF.

The V gene is TRBV30, the J gene TRBJ1-2; 12 nucleotides match TRBD1. Germline values: CDR1 GTSNPN, CDR2 SVGIG (reference sequence). Trimming cost V 1 base and J 5 bases; bases outside gene matches: 8. The CDR3 spans 16 residues. CDR3 sequence: CAWSDVGTGGEYGYTF. The CDR3 DNA follows: TGTGCCTGGAGTGACGTGGGGACAGGGGGCGAATATGGCTACACCTTC.

This sequence joins TRBV7-8 and TRBJ2-5; tentative D call: TRBD2 (5 bases). Trimming pared 0 bases from V and 11 bases from J, leaving 16 bases between. The CDR3 is 14 amino acids. CDR1 is SGHVS and CDR2 is FQNEAQ in the germline V gene. Written as DNA, the CDR3 is TGTGCCAGCAGCTTAGCGGCCTATCTTAGGGAGCAGTACTTC. It codes for CASSLAAYLREQYF.

The chain joins TRBV29-1 to TRBJ1-5; 7 bases align to TRBD1. V trimming: 6 bases; J trimming: 5 bases; junction bases outside the gene matches: 10. The germline CDR1 and CDR2 sequences are SQVTM and ANQGSEA. This CDR3 spans 14 amino acids. CDR3 sequence (DNA): TGCAGCGTGGGGACAGCCAATTCCTATCAGCCCCAGCATTTT. Translation: CSVGTANSYQPQHF.

This clone showed up just once. The V and J genes are TRBV6-5 and TRBJ2-3; 7 bases match TRBD2. This CDR3 is built from 14 residues. CDR1 is MNHEY, CDR2 SVGAGI, per germline. After removal of 5 bases from V and 3 bases from J, the junction contained 5 bases not matched to a gene. The CDR3 DNA reads TGTGCCAGCAGTCAAAGACTAGCTACAGATACGCAGTATTTT. Residues: CASSQRLATDTQYF.

The chain links TRBV7-2 to TRBJ2-3, with 14 positions matching TRBD2. This CDR3 contains 15 residues. V was pared by 5 bases and J by 3 bases, with 1 base of the junction left unmatched. Germline-derived CDR1 and CDR2 are SGHTA and FQGNSA. Here the CDR3 DNA reads TGTGCCAGCAGCCGGACTAGCGGGGGGACAGATACGCAGTATTTT. As protein: CASSRTSGGTDTQYF.

The chain carries TRBV15 and TRBJ2-1, with 10 positions matching TRBD2. The CDR3 consists of 17 residues. V dropped 2 bases and J dropped 6; count of bases not matched to a gene: 10. Germline values: CDR1 LNHNV, CDR2 YYDKDF (reference sequence). The DNA for the CDR3 is TGTGCCACCAGCAGAATCCGGAAGCGGGAGGGCCTCAATGAGCAGTTCTTC. Encoded protein: CATSRIRKREGLNEQFF.

The chain is built from TRBV14 and TRBJ1-3, with D uncertain. The germline V gene encodes CDR1 SGHDN and CDR2 FVKESK. V was clipped by 3 bases and J by 4 bases, with 7 bases between them. This CDR3 spans 13 amino acids. The CDR3 is CASSQDSGNTIYF. The CDR3 bases are TGTGCCAGCAGCCAGGATAGCGGAAACACCATATATTTT.

About this clone itself: A read error may produce the germline difference seen at one junction end. CDR3 residues: CASSPVTGATYEQHF. CDR3 in DNA: TGTGCCAGCTCACCAGTCACAGGGGCGACCTACGAGCAGCACTTC. V gene TRBV18 combines with J gene TRBJ2-7; TRBD1 agrees at 7 bases. The CDR3 covers 15 residues. Germline values: CDR1 KGHSH, CDR2 LQKENI.

V is TRBV18 and J is TRBJ2-7, with 7 bases identical to TRBD2. Germline lookup yields CDR1 KGHSH and CDR2 LQKENI. This CDR3 region has 13 residues. V lost 2 bases to trimming and J lost 7 bases; unmatched junction nucleotides: 5. CDR3 nucleotide sequence: TGTGCCAGCTCACCAGGGGGAGGGAGTGAGCAGTACTTC. Its translation is CASSPGGGSEQYF.

This clone has just a few counts. The chain carries TRBV2 and TRBJ2-1, with TRBD2 matching over 9 bases. The CDR3 is made up of 14 amino acids. The V gene's germline CDR1 is SNHLY and CDR2 FYNNEI. V lost 6 bases and J lost 8; bases outside the gene matches: 8. CDR3 region: CASRQGLAVHEQFF. In DNA form, the CDR3 reads TGTGCCAGCAGGCAGGGACTAGCAGTACATGAGCAGTTCTTC.

V usage is TRBV4-3 and J usage is TRBJ2-3; TRBD2 might be the D (6 bases). The length of the CDR3 is 14 residues. V was cut by 1 base and J by 6 bases, with 11 bases left in between. CDR1 is LGHNA and CDR2 is YSLEER in the germline V gene. CDR3 sequence: CASSQGGVRDTQYF. The CDR3 DNA follows: TGCGCCAGCAGCCAAGGCGGGGTTCGGGATACGCAGTATTTT.

This sequence joins TRBV6-5 and TRBJ1-6; D is perhaps TRBD1 (5 bases). Trimming left V 0 bases short and J 14 bases short, with 17 bases between. The length of the CDR3 is 15 residues. Per germline, CDR1 MNHEY and CDR2 SVGAGI. CDR3 nucleotide sequence: TGTGCCAGCAGTTACTCGAACGCCAAACAAGGGGCCCTCCACTTT. It is translated as CASSYSNAKQGALHF.

The V call is TRBV5-1, the J call TRBJ2-7; a possible D gene is TRBD2 (6 bases). The CDR3 has 15 amino acids. The germline V gene has CDR1 SGHRS and CDR2 YFSETQ. V was shortened by 4 bases and J by 1 base, with 15 bases between the two germline ends. The CDR3 DNA sequence: TGCGCCAGCAGCGCGTCGGGACTCCGTTCCTACGAGCAGTACTTC. It codes for CASSASGLRSYEQYF.

This chain links TRBV4-3 with TRBJ2-5; TRBD2 might be the D (6 bases). This CDR3 contains 15 residues. Germline assignment: CDR1 LGHNA and CDR2 YSLEER. Trimming stripped 4 bases from V and 4 bases from J, with 16 bases between. CDR3 nucleotide sequence: TGCGCCAGCAGCCTCTCGCGGGGTATGGGAGAGACCCAGTACTTC. Translated: CASSLSRGMGETQYF.

This clone was seen a handful of times. V and J are TRBV7-8 and TRBJ1-3, with no clear D. From germline, CDR1 is SGHVS and CDR2 FQNEAQ. V was shortened by 3 bases and J by 0 bases, with 6 bases between the two germline ends. This CDR3 is 14 amino acids long. CDR3: CASSLTSSGNTIYF. The CDR3 DNA reads as TGTGCCAGCAGCTTGACAAGCTCTGGAAACACCATATATTTT.

The rearrangement links TRBV11-2 to TRBJ1-6, with TRBD1 as a possible D gene (6 bases). CDR1 is SGHAT, CDR2 FQNNGV, per germline. The V gene lost 6 bases and the J gene lost 6 bases, with 21 bases spanning the gap. The CDR3 has 17 amino acids. CDR3 region: CASSYRGGAAGNSPLHF. The CDR3 DNA reads as TGTGCCAGCAGTTACCGAGGGGGGGCAGCGGGTAATTCACCCCTCCACTTT.

The V gene is TRBV12-1, the J gene TRBJ2-3; the table assigns TRBD2, which was not confirmed against the DNA. TRBV12-1 is flagged as a pseudogene. This CDR3 contains 17 residues. This CDR3 reads CASSSYGSGGRGDTQYF. Here the CDR3 DNA reads TGTGCCAGCAGCTCGTATGGGTCGGGGGGCCGGGGAGATACGCAGTATTTT.